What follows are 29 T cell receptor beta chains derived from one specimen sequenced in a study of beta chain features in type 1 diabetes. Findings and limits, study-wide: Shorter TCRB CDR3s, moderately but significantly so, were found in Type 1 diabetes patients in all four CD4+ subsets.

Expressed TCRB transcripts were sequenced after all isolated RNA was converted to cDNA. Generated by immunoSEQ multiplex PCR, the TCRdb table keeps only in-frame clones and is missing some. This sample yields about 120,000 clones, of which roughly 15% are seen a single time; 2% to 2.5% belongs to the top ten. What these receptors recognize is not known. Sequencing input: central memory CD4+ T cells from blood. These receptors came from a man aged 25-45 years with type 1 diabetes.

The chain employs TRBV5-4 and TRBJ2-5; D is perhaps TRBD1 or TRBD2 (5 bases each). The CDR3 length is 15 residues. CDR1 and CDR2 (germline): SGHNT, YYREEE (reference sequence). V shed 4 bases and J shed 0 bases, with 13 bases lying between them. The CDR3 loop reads CASSTPGADQETQYF. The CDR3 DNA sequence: TGTGCCAGCAGCACCCCCGGGGCCGACCAAGAGACCCAGTACTTC.

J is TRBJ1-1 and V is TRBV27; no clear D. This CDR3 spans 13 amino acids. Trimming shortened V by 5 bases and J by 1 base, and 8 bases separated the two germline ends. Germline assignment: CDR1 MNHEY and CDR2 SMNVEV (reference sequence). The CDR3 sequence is CASSPNRNTEAFF. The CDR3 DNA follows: TGTGCCAGCAGTCCAAACAGGAACACTGAAGCTTTCTTT.

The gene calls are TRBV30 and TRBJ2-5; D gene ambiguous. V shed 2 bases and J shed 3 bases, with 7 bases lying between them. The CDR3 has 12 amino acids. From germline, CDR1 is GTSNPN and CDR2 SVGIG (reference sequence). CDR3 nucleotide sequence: TGTGCCTGGAGTCAGGTTAAAGAGACCCAGTACTTC. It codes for CAWSQVKETQYF.

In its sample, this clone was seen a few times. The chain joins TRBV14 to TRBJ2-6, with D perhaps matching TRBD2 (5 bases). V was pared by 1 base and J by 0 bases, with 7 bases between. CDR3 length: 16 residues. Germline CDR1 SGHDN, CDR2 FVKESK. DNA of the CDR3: TGTGCCAGCAGCCAAGTAGGAGGCTCTGGGGCCAACGTCCTGACTTTC. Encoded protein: CASSQVGGSGANVLTF.

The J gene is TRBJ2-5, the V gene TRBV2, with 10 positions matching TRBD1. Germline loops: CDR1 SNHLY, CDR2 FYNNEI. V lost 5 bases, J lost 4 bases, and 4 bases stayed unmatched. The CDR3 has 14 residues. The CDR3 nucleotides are TGTGCCAGCAGTCGACAGGGGGCGGGAGAGACCCAGTACTTC. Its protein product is CASSRQGAGETQYF.

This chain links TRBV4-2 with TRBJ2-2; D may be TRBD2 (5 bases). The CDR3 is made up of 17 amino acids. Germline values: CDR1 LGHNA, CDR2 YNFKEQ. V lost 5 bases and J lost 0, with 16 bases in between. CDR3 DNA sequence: TGTGCCAGCAGCTCAGACCCTAGCCCCCCGAACACCGGGGAGCTGTTTTTT. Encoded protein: CASSSDPSPPNTGELFF.

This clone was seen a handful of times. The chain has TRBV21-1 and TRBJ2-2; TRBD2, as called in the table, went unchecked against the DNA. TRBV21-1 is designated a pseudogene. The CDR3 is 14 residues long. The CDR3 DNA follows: TGTGCCAGCAGCACCCGACTCTCTGGCGGGGAGCTGTTTTTT. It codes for CASSTRLSGGELFF.

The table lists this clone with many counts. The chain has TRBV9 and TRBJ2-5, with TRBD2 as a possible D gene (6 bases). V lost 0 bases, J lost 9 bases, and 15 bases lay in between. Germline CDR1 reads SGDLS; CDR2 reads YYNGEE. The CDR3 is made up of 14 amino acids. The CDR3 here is CASSVDERAYPQYF. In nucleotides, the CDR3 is TGTGCCAGCAGCGTAGACGAGCGGGCTTACCCCCAGTACTTC.

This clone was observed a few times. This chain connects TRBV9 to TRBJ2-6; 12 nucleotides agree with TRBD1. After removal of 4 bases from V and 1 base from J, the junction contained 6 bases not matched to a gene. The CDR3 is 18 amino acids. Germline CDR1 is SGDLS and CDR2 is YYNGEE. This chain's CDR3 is CASSPGTGGESGANVLTF. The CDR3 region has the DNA TGTGCCAGCAGCCCCGGGACAGGGGGCGAATCTGGGGCCAACGTCCTGACTTTC.

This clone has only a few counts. Here the CDR3 reads CASTTSLAQYF. The CDR3, as DNA: TGTGCCAGCACTACTAGTTTAGCGCAGTATTTT. This chain links TRBV7-2 with TRBJ2-3; D might be TRBD2 (5 bases). In germline, CDR1 is SGHTA, CDR2 FQGNSA. With 7 bases removed from V and 10 bases from J, the gap between germline ends came to 12 bases. The CDR3 spans 11 residues.

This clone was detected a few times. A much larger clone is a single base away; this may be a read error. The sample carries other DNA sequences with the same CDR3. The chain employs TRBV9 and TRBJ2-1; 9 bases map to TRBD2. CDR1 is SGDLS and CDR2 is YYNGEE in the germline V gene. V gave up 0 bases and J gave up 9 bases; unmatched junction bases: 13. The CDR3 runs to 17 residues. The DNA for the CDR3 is TGTGCCAGCAGCGTAGTAGGCGCGGGGGGGCGTCGAGGTGAGCAGTTCTTC. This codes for CASSVVGAGGRRGEQFF.

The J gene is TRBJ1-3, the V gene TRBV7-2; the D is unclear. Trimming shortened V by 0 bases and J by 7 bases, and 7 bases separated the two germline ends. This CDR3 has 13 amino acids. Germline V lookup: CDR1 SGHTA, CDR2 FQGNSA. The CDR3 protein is CASSLAALNTIYF. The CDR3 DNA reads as TGTGCCAGCAGCTTAGCGGCGTTGAACACCATATATTTT.

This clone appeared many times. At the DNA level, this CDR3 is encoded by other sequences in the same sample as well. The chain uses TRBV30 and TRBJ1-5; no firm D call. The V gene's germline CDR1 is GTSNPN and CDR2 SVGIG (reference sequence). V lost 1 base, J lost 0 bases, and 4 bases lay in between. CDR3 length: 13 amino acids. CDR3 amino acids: CAWSGDSNQPQHF. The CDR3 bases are TGTGCCTGGAGTGGAGATAGCAATCAGCCCCAGCATTTT.

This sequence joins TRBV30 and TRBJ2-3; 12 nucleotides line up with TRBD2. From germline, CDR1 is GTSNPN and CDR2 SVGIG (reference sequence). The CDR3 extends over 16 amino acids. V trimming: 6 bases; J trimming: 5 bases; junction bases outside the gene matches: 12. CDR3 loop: CACTSGLAGGLDTQYF. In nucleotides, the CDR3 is TGTGCCTGCACCTCTGGGCTAGCGGGGGGGCTAGATACGCAGTATTTT.

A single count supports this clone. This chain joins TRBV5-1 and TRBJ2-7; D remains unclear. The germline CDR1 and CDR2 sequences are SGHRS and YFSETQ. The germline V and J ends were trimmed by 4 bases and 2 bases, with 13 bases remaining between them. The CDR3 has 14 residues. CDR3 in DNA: TGCGCCAGCAGCCAGCCAGAGCTTACCTACGAGCAGTACTTC. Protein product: CASSQPELTYEQYF.

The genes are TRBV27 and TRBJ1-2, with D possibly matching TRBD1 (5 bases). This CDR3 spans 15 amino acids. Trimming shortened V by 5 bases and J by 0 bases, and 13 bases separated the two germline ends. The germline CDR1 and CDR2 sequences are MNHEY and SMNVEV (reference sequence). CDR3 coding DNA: TGTGCCAGCAGTCCCCAGGCGGGGGCTAACTATGGCTACACCTTC. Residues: CASSPQAGANYGYTF.

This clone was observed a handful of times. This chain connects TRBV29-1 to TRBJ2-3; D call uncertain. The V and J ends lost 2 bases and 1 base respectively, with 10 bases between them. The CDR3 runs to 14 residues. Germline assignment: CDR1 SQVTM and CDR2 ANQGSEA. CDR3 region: CSVESYSRTDTQYF. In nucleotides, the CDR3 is TGCAGCGTTGAAAGCTATTCACGCACAGATACGCAGTATTTT.

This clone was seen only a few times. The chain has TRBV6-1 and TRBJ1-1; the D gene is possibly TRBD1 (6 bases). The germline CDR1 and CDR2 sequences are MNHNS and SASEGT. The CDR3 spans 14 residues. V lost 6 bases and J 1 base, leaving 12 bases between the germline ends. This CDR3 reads CASRGDTRNTEAFF. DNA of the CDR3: TGTGCCAGCAGAGGGGACACAAGGAACACTGAAGCTTTCTTT.

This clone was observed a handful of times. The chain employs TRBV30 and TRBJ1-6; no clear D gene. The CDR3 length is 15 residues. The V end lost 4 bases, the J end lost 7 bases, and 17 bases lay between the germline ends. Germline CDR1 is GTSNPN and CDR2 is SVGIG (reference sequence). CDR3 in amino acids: CAWTGSFGSNSPLHF. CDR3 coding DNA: TGTGCCTGGACGGGGAGCTTTGGATCGAATTCACCCCTCCACTTT.

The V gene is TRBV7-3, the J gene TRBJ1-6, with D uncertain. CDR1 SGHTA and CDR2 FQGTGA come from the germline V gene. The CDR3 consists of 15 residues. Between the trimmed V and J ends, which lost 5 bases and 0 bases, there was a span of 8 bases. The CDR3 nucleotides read TGTGCCAGCAGCCCCTCGAGCTCCTATAATTCACCCCTCCACTTT. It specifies CASSPSSSYNSPLHF.

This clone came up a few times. The CDR3 here is CASTGGPNTDTQYF. The CDR3 DNA is TGTGCCAGCACCGGTGGGCCTAACACAGATACGCAGTATTTT. This chain joins TRBV7-2 and TRBJ2-3; D gene unclear. CDR1 is SGHTA and CDR2 is FQGNSA in the germline V gene. The CDR3 covers 14 residues. Trimming took off 7 bases at V and 2 bases at J, with 13 bases between the two ends.

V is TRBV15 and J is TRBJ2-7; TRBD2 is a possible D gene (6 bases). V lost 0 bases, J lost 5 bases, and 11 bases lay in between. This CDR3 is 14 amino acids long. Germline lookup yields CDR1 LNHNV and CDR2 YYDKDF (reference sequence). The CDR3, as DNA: TGTGCCACCAGCAGAGAGTTAACTAGCAACGAGCAGTACTTC. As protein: CATSRELTSNEQYF. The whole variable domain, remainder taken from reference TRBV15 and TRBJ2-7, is DAMVIQNPRYQVTQFGKPVTLSCSQTLNHNVMYWYQQKSSQAPKLLFHYYDKDFNNEADTPDNFQSRRPNTSFCFLDIRSPGLGDTAMYLCATSRELTSNEQYFGPGTRLTVT.

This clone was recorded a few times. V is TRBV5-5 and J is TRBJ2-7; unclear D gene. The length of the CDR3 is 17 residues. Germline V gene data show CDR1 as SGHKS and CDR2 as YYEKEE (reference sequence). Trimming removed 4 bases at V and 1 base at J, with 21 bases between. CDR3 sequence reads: CASSQSFRTEPSYEQYF. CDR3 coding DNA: TGTGCCAGCAGCCAATCGTTTCGGACGGAGCCTTCCTACGAGCAGTACTTC.

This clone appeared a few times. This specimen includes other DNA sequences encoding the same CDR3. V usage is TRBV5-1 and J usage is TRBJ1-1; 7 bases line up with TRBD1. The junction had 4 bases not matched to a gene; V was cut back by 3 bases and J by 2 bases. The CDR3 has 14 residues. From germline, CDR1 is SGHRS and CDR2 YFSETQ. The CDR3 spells CASSWGTANTEAFF. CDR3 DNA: TGCGCCAGCAGCTGGGGGACAGCTAACACTGAAGCTTTCTTT.

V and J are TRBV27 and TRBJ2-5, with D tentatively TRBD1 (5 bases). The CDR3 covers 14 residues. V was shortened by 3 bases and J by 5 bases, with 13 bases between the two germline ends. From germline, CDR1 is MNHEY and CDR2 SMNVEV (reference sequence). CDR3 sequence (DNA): TGTGCCAGCAGTTTGACAGCCCCTTTGGAGACCCAGTACTTC. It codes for CASSLTAPLETQYF.

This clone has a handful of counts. The CDR3 nucleotides are TGTGCCAGCAGTTCCCGGGATTTTCAAGAGACCCAGTACTTC. Translated, it gives CASSSRDFQETQYF. J is TRBJ2-5 and V is TRBV6-6, with a tentative D call TRBD2 (5 bases). The CDR3 runs to 14 residues. Germline lookup yields CDR1 MNHNY and CDR2 SVGAGI (reference sequence). V was shortened by 4 bases and J by 2 bases, with 11 bases between the two germline ends.

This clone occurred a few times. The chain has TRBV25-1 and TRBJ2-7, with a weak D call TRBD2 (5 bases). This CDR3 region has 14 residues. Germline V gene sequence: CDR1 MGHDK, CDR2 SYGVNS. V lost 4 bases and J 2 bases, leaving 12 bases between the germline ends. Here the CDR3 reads CASSGESPPYEQYF. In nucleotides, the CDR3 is TGTGCCAGCAGTGGGGAGAGCCCCCCCTACGAGCAGTACTTC.

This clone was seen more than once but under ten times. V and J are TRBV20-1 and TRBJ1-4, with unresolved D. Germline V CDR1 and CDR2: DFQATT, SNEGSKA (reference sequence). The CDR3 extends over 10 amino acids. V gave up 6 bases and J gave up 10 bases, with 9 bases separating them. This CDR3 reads CSALAGKLFF. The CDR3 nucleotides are TGCAGTGCACTAGCGGGAAAACTGTTTTTT.

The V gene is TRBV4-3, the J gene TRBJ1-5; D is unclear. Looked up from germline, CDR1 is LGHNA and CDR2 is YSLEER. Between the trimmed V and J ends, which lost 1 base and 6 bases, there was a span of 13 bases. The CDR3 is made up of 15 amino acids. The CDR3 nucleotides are TGCGCCAGCAGCCAAGGGGTTCTTGAGGGTCAGCCCCAGCATTTT. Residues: CASSQGVLEGQPQHF.